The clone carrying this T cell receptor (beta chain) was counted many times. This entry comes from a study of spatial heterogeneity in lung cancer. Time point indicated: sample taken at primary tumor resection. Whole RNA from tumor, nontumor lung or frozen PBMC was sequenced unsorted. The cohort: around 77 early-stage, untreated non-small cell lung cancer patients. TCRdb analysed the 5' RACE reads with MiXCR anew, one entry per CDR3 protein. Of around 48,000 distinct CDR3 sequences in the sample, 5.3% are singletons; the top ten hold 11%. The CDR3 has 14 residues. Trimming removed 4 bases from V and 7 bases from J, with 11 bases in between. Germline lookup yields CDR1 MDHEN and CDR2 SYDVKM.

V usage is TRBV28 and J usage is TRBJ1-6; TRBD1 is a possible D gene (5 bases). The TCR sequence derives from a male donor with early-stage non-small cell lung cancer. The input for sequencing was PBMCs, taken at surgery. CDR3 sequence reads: CASSYPGLNSPLHF. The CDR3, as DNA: TGTGCCAGCAGTTACCCGGGACTCAATTCACCCCTCCACTTT.